This T cell receptor (beta chain) was sequenced during a study of OX40 agonist ivuxolimab in advanced cancers. Whole-study context: Ivuxolimab, which patients received intravenously every 2 weeks, was dosed at 0.01 to 10 mg/kg. Participants averaged about 60 years of age (range about 23 to 79) and were 75% to 90% male. Partial responses were achieved by three patients, one with hepatocellular carcinoma and two with cutaneous melanoma. Study findings and constraints: On average, a greater number of expanded clones characterised CD8+ T cells relative to CD4+.

Profiling relied on immunoSEQ multiplex PCR, and the TCRdb table lists in-frame clones only, not all of them. The data contain more than 45,000 clones, roughly four fifths of them singletons. Germline assignment: CDR1 KGHSH and CDR2 LQKENI. The CDR3 totals 13 residues. The V and J ends lost 6 bases and 5 bases respectively, with 11 bases between them. A note on this clone: Its matching antigen is unknown.

The sequencing used CD4+ or CD8+ T cells sorted from blood, collected in a trial of the OX40 agonist ivuxolimab. This clonotype was sampled from an adult with an advanced solid tumor such as melanoma, head and neck, liver or kidney cancer. The chain combines TRBV18 with TRBJ1-5; D is uncertain. The CDR3 DNA follows: TGTGCCAGCTCGGGAGGGCCGGATCAGCCCCAGCATTTT. It specifies CASSGGPDQPQHF.